The text below deals with one T cell receptor (beta chain). Its antigen is not known. The sample is drawn from a study of human thymus T cells. The thymus tissue came from resections taken during corrective heart surgery. Healthy Finnish infants undergoing corrective surgery for congenital heart defects were the donors. Study observations and caveats: As related research reported, thymic repertoires overlapped highly among unrelated individuals. It looked as if thymic and blood repertoires used V and J genes in a biased way.

CDR1 and CDR2 from the germline V gene are SGHAT and FQNNGV. V gave up 1 base and J gave up 2 bases, with 12 bases separating them. The CDR3 is made up of 16 amino acids. The method was immunoSEQ multiplex PCR; TCRdb's version includes in-frame clones alone and lacks a portion of them. The sample consists of under 150,000 clones, around 94% of them appearing once. This sequence joins TRBV11-2 and TRBJ2-1; a weak D match, TRBD2 (5 bases). The source of this sequence is a boy under two years old with a congenital heart defect but otherwise immunologically healthy. Sequenced input: thymus tissue. The CDR3 here is CASSLGVSGAYNEQFF. For the CDR3, the DNA is TGTGCCAGCAGCTTAGGAGTCAGCGGAGCCTACAATGAGCAGTTCTTC.